This T cell receptor beta chain was obtained from a study of brain T cells in children with intractable seizures. Study findings and constraints: Viral specificity was inferred only from CDR3 similarity; HCMV serostatus was unknown. Each case's top public CDR3 resembled known HCMV, EBV or influenza A CDR3s.

Comments on this clone: Its matching antigen is unknown.

Germline assignment: CDR1 MNHNY and CDR2 SVGAGI (reference sequence). This CDR3 comprises 14 residues. V was pared by 4 bases and J by 1 base, with 10 bases between. Libraries were prepared by immunoSEQ multiplex PCR; TCRdb keeps only in-frame clonotypes and omits some of them. Of thousands of clones listed, roughly 94% are singletons. Surgery cases with the highest brain T cell transcript signatures were chosen for sequencing. Pre-surgery treatment included at least one anti-epileptic drug. The source material was resected brain tissue, sampled at surgery. The receptor's source is a boy younger than two with focal cortical dysplasia and intractable seizures. The rearrangement links TRBV6-6 to TRBJ1-1; D is uncertain. CDR3 residues: CASSLVPGNTEAFF. The DNA of the CDR3 is TGTGCCAGCAGTTTGGTTCCAGGGAACACTGAAGCTTTCTTT.